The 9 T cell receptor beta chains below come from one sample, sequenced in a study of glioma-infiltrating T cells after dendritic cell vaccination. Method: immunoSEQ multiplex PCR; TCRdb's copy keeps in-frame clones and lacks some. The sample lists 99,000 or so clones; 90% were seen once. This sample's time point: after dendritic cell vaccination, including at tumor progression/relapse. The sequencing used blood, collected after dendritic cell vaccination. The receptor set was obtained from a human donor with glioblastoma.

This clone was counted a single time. CDR3 loop: CASTRLAGGSEQFF. CDR3 bases: TGTGCCAGCACTAGACTAGCGGGTGGGTCTGAGCAGTTCTTC. The chain combines TRBV6-5 with TRBJ2-1; 10 bases line up with TRBD2. CDR1 and CDR2 (germline): MNHEY, SVGAGI. The length of the CDR3 is 14 residues. V dropped 7 bases and J dropped 9; count of bases not matched to a gene: 9.

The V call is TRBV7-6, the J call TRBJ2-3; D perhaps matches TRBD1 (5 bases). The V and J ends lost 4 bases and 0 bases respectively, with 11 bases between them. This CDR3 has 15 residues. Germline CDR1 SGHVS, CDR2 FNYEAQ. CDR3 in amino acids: CASSSLGVSTDTQYF. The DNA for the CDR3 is TGTGCCAGCAGCTCCCTAGGGGTTAGCACAGATACGCAGTATTTT.

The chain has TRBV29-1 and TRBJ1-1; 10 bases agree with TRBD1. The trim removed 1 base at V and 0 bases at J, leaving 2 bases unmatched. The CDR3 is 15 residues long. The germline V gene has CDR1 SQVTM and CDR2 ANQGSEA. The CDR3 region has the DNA TGCAGCGTTGAAGGGGACAGGGGTGTGAACACTGAAGCTTTCTTT. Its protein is CSVEGDRGVNTEAFF.

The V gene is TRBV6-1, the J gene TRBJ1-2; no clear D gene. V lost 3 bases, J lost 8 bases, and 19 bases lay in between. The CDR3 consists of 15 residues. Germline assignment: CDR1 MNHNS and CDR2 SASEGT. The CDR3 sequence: CASSDFNLGSAGYTF. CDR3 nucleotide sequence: TGTGCCAGCAGTGACTTCAACCTGGGGAGCGCCGGCTACACCTTC.

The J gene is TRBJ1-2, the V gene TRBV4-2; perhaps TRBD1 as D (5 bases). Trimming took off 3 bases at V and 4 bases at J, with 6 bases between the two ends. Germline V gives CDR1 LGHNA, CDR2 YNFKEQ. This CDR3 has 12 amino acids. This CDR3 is CASSQGLYGYTF. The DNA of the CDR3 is TGTGCCAGCAGCCAGGGGCTCTATGGCTACACCTTC.

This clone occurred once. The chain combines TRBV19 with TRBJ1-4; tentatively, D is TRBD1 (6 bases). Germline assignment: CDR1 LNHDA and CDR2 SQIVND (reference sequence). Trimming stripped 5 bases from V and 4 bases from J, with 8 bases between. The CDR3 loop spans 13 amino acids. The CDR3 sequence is CASSGGNNEKLFF. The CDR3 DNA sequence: TGTGCCAGTAGTGGGGGCAATAATGAAAAACTGTTTTTT.

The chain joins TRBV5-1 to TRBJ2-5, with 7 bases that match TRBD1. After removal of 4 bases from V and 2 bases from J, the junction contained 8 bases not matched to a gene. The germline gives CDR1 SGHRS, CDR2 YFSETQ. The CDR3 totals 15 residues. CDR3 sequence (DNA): TGCGCCAGCAGCCAACCGTCGGGACAGCAAGAGACCCAGTACTTC. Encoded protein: CASSQPSGQQETQYF.

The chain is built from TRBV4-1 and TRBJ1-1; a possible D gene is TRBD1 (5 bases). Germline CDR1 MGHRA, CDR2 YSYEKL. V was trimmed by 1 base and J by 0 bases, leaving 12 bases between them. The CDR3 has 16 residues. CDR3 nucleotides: TGCGCCAGCAGCCAAGTTGCGACAGACATGAACACTGAAGCTTTCTTT. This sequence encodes CASSQVATDMNTEAFF.

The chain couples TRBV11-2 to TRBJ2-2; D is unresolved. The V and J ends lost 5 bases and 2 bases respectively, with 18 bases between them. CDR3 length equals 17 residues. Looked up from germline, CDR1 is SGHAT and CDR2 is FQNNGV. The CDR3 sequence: CASSEYGMAANTGELFF. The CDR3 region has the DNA TGTGCCAGCAGCGAGTATGGTATGGCGGCCAACACCGGGGAGCTGTTTTTT.